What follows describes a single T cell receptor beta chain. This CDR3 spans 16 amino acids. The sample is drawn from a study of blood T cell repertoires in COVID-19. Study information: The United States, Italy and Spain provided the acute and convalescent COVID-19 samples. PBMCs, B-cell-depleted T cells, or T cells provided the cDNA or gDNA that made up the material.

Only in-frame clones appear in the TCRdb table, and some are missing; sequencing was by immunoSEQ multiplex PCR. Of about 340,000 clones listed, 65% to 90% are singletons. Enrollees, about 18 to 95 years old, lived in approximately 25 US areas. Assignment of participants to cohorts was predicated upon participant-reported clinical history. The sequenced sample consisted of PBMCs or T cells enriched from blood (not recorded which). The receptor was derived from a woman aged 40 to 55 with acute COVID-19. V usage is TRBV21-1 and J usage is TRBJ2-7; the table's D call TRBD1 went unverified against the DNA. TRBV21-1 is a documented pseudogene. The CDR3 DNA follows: TGTGCCAGCTACCCGCGACCGGGACAGGCGAACTACGAGCAGTACTTC. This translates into CASYPRPGQANYEQYF.